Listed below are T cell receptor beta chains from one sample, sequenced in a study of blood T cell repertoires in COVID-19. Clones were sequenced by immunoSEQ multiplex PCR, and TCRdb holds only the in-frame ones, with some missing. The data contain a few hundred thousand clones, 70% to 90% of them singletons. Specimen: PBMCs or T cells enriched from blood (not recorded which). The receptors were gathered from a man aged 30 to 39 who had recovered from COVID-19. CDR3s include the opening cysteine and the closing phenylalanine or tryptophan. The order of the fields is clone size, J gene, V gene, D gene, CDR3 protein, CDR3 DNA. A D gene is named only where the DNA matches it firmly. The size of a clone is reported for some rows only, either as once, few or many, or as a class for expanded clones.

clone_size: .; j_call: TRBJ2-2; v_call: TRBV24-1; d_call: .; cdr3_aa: CATSDLDRESGELFF; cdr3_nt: TGTGCCACCAGTGATCTAGACAGAGAATCCGGGGAGCTGTTTTTT
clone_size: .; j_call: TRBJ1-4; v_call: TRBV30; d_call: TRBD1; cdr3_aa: CAWSVQQGTREKLFF; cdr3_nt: TGTGCCTGGAGTGTACAACAGGGGACTAGAGAAAAACTGTTTTTT
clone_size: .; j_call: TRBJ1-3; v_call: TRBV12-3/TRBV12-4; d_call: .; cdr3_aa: CASTQTQGNTIYF; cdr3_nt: TGTGCCAGCACCCAAACGCAGGGAAACACCATATATTTT
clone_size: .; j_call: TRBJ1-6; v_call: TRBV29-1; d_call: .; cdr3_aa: CSVANSGSPLHF; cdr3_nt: TGCAGCGTCGCGAATTCAGGGTCACCCCTCCACTTT
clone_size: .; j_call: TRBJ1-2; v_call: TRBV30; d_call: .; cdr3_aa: CAWSVTSFESYTF; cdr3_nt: TGTGCCTGGAGTGTTACTTCGTTCGAGAGCTACACCTTC
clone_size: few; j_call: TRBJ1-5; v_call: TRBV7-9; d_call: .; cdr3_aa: CASSSGRGGSNQPQHF; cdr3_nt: TGTGCCAGCAGCTCAGGGCGGGGGGGGAGCAATCAGCCCCAGCATTTT
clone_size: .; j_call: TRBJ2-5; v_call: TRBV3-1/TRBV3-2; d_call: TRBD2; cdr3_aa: CASSQGLAGVGTQYF; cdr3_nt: TGTGCCAGCAGCCAAGGACTAGCGGGGGTGGGGACCCAGTACTTC
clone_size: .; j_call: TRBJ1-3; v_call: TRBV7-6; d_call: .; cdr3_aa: CASSPQQNSGNTIYF; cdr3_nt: TGTGCCAGCAGCCCCCAACAGAACTCTGGAAACACCATATATTTT
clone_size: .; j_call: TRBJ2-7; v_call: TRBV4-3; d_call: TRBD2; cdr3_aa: CASSQTPGAGREQYF; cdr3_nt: TGCGCCAGCAGCCAGACCCCGGGAGCGGGGAGGGAGCAGTACTTC
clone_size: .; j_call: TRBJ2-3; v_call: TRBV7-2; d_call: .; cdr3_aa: CASSLGWAGTTTDTQYF; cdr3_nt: TGTGCCAGCAGCTTGGGGTGGGCGGGTACTACCACAGATACGCAGTATTTT
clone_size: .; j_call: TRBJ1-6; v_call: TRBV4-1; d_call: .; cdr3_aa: CASSQVPRTGNSPLHF; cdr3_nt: TGCGCCAGCAGCCAAGTCCCCAGGACGGGGAATTCACCCCTCCACTTT
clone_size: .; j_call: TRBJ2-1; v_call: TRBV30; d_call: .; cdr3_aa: CAWRKQLYNEQFF; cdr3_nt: TGTGCCTGGAGGAAACAGTTGTACAATGAGCAGTTCTTC
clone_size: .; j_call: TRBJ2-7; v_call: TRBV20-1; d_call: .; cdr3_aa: CSVGREQYF; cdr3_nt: TGCAGTGTTGGGCGCGAGCAGTACTTC
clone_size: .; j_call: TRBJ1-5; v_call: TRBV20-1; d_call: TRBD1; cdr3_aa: CSASSAGGRNQPQHF; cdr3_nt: TGCAGTGCTAGTAGCGCAGGGGGCCGGAATCAGCCCCAGCATTTT
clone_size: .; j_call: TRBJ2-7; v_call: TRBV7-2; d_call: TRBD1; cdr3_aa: CASRETGTYEQYF; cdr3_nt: TGTGCCAGCAGGGAGACAGGGACCTACGAGCAGTACTTC
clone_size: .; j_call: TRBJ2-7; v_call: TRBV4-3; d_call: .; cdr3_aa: CASSQGRDLFAYEQYF; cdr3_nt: TGCGCCAGCAGCCAAGGCAGGGACTTATTCGCCTACGAGCAGTACTTC
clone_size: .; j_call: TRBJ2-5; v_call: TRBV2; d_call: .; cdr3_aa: CASSEGQALETQYF; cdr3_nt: TGTGCCAGCAGTGAAGGTCAGGCCCTAGAGACCCAGTACTTC
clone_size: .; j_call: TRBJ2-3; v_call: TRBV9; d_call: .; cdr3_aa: CASSATRSLDTQYF; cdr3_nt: TGTGCCAGCAGCGCCACTAGGAGTTTAGATACGCAGTATTTT
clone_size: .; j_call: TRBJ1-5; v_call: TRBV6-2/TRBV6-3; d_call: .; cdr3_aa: CASSYVSFGQPQHF; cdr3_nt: TGTGCCAGCAGTTACGTCTCCTTCGGTCAGCCCCAGCATTTT
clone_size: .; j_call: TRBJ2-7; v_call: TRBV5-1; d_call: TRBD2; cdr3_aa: CASSLVSGLAGGPPYEQYF; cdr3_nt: TGCGCCAGCAGCTTGGTGTCGGGACTAGCGGGAGGGCCGCCCTACGAGCAGTACTTC
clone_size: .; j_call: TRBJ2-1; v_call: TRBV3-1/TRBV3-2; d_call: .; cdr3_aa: CASSAPVQFF; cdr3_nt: TGTGCCAGCAGCGCCCCGGTGCAGTTCTTC
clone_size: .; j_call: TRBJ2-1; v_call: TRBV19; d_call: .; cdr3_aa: CASSMILAGHEQFF; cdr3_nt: TGTGCCAGTAGTATGATCCTAGCAGGTCATGAGCAGTTCTTC
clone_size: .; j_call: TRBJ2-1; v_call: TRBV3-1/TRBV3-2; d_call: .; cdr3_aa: CASSRPSRDPYNEQFF; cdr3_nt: TGTGCCAGCAGCCGCCCCTCTCGAGATCCCTACAATGAGCAGTTCTTC
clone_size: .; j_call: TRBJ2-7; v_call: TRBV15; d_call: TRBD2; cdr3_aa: CATSRTSGTREQYF; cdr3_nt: TGTGCCACCAGCAGGACTAGCGGGACTCGGGAGCAGTACTTC
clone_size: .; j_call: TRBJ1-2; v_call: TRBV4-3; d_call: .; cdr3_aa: CASSQGVTVPVNGYTF; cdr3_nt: TGCGCCAGCAGCCAAGGTGTAACAGTCCCCGTAAATGGCTACACCTTC
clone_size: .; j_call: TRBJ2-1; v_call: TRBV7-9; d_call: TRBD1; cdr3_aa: CASSLGQGVVHEQFF; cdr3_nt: TGTGCCAGCAGCTTAGGACAGGGGGTTGTCCATGAGCAGTTCTTC
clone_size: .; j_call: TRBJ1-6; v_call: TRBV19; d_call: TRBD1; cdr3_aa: CASSIHPDRGGSPLHF; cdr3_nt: TGTGCCAGTAGTATTCACCCGGACAGGGGGGGTTCACCCCTCCACTTT
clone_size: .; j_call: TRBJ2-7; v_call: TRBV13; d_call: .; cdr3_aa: CASSLAPSHEQYF; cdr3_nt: TGTGCCAGCAGCTTAGCCCCGAGCCACGAGCAGTACTTC
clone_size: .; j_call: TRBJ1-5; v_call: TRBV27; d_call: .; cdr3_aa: CASSSPGKGNQPQHF; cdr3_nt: TGTGCCAGCAGTTCCCCAGGGAAAGGCAATCAGCCCCAGCATTTT
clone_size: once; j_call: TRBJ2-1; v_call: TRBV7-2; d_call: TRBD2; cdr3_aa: CASSLAGTSGEQFF; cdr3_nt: TGTGCCAGCAGCTTAGCAGGGACTAGCGGGGAGCAGTTCTTC
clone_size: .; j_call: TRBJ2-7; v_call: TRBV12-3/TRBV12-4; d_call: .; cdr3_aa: CASSPTGYEQYF; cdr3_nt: TGTGCCAGCAGCCCGACGGGGTACGAGCAGTACTTC
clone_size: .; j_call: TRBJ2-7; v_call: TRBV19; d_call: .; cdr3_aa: CASSLLYSYEQYF; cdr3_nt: TGTGCCAGTAGTCTACTCTACTCCTACGAGCAGTACTTC
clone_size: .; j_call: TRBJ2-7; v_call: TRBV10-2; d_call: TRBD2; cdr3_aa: CASSDLGLAGSSYEQYF; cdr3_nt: TGCGCCAGCAGTGACCTAGGACTAGCGGGGAGCTCCTACGAGCAGTACTTC
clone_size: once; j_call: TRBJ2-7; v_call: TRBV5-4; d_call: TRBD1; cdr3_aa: CASKLRDSSHYEQYF; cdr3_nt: TGTGCCAGCAAACTCCGGGACAGCTCTCACTACGAGCAGTACTTC
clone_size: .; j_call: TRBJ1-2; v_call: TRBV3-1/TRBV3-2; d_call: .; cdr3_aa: CASSQSRGNYGYTF; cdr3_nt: TGTGCCAGCAGTCAAAGCCGGGGGAACTATGGCTACACCTTC
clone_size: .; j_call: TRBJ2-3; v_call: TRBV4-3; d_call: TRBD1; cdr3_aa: CASSQDRTGLADTQYF; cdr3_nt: TGCGCCAGCAGCCAAGATAGGACAGGCTTGGCAGATACGCAGTATTTT
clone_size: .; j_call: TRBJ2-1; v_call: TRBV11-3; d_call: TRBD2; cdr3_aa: CASSAWGGKEDEQFF; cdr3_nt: TGTGCCAGCAGCGCCTGGGGGGGTAAGGAGGATGAGCAGTTCTTC
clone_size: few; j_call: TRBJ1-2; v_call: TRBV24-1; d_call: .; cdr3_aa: CATSDPDRGGYTF; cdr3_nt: TGTGCCACCAGTGACCCGGACAGAGGTGGCTACACCTTC
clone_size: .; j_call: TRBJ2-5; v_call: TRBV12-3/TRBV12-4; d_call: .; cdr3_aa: CASTLGGLKTQYF; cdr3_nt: TGTGCCAGCACCCTGGGGGGATTGAAGACCCAGTACTTC
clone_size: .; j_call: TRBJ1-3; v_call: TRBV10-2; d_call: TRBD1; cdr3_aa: CASRGQGGDTSGNTIYF; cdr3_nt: TGCGCCAGCCGCGGACAGGGTGGGGATACGTCTGGAAACACCATATATTTT
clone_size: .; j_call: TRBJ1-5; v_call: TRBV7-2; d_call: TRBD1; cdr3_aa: CASSQSTGEWPQHF; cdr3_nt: TGTGCCAGCAGCCAATCAACAGGGGAATGGCCCCAGCATTTT
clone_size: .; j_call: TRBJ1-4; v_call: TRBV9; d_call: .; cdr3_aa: CASSAEETGTHGKLFF; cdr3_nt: TGTGCCAGCAGCGCCGAGGAAACCGGGACACATGGAAAACTGTTTTTT
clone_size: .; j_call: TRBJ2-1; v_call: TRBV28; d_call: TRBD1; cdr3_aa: CASATGVLWNEQFF; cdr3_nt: TGTGCCAGCGCGACAGGGGTCTTATGGAATGAGCAGTTCTTC
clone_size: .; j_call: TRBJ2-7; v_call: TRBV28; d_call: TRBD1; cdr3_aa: CASSSPGTGVPYEQYF; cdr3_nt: TGTGCCAGCAGTTCTCCCGGCACAGGGGTCCCCTACGAGCAGTACTTC
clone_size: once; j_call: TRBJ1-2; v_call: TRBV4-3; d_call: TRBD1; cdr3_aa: CASSQDRLGTGPSYGYTF; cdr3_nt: TGCGCCAGCAGCCAAGATCGTTTGGGGACAGGACCTTCCTATGGCTACACCTTC